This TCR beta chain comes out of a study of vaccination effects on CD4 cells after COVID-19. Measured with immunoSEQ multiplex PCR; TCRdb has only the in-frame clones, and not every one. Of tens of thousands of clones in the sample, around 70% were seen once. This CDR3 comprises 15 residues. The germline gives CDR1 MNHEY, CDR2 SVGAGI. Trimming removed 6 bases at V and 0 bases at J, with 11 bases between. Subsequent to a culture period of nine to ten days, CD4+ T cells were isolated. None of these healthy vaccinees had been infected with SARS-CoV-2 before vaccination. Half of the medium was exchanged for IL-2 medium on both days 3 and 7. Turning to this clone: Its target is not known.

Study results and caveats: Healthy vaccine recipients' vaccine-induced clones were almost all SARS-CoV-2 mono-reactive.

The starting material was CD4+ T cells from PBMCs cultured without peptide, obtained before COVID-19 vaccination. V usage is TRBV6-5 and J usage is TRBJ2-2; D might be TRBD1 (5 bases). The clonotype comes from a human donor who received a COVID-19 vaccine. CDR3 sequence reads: CASSPRTTNTGELFF. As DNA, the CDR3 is TGTGCCAGCAGCCCCCGGACAACGAACACCGGGGAGCTGTTTTTT.